Shown below are 18 T cell receptor beta chains from a single sample sequenced in a study of vaccination effects on CD4 cells after COVID-19. These receptors' targets are unknown. Produced via immunoSEQ multiplex PCR; TCRdb's table is partial and in-frame only. Among roughly 60,000 clones listed, approximately 72% were seen once. With 10 to 11 days of culture completed, CD4+ T cells were isolated. The sequences come from CD4+ T cells from PBMCs cultured without peptide, collected before COVID-19 vaccination. These receptors all come from a human donor who had a prior SARS-CoV-2 infection.

This clone was seen a few times. The chain couples TRBV5-5 to TRBJ2-3; D might be TRBD1 or TRBD2, each matching 5 bases. The CDR3 has 14 residues. V lost 7 bases and J lost 1, with 13 bases in between. Germline assignment: CDR1 SGHKS and CDR2 YYEKEE (reference sequence). In nucleotides, the CDR3 is TGTGCCAGCGAACGGGACCGCCGCACAGATACGCAGTATTTT. It is translated as CASERDRRTDTQYF.

V gene TRBV11-3 combines with J gene TRBJ2-3; D may be TRBD1 or TRBD2 (5 bases each). Per the germline V gene, CDR1 is SGHNT and CDR2 is YENEEA. This CDR3 spans 16 amino acids. Trimming removed 4 bases from V and 1 base from J, with 15 bases in between. This CDR3 reads CASSSGALGGTDTQYF. The CDR3 DNA follows: TGTGCCAGCAGCTCCGGGGCTCTTGGAGGCACAGATACGCAGTATTTT.

This CDR3 is CASSLQARNTEAFF. CDR3 nucleotides: TGTGCCAGCAGCTTACAGGCCCGGAACACTGAAGCTTTCTTT. The V and J genes are TRBV7-2 and TRBJ1-1, with D unresolved. Deletions cut 2 bases from V and 1 base from J, with 8 bases between. This CDR3 has 14 amino acids. CDR1 SGHTA and CDR2 FQGNSA come from the germline V gene.

This clone was recorded only once. This chain's CDR3 is CASSIGGPGEKLFF. Written as DNA, the CDR3 is TGTGCCAGTAGTATAGGAGGGCCAGGTGAAAAACTGTTTTTT. The chain is built from TRBV19 and TRBJ1-4; D gene ambiguous. CDR1 is LNHDA and CDR2 is SQIVND in the germline V gene (reference sequence). This CDR3 comprises 14 residues. V was trimmed by 1 base and J by 7 bases, leaving 10 bases between them.

This clone was counted between two and nine times. This chain links TRBV11-3 with TRBJ2-5; D gene unclear. This CDR3 comprises 12 residues. Germline V lookup: CDR1 SGHNT, CDR2 YENEEA. The germline V and J ends were trimmed by 5 bases and 5 bases, with 9 bases remaining between them. The CDR3 DNA sequence: TGTGCCAGCAGCACCCAAGGGGAGACCCAGTACTTC. Amino acid sequence: CASSTQGETQYF.

This clone turned up a few times. The V call is TRBV6-4, the J call TRBJ1-5; D unresolved. Germline V gives CDR1 MRHNA, CDR2 SNTAGT. The CDR3 runs 14 residues. Trimming left V 4 bases short and J 2 bases short, with 9 bases between. CDR3 bases: TGTGCCAGCAGTGTTGAAGGCGGCAATCAGCCCCAGCATTTT. Its protein is CASSVEGGNQPQHF.

This chain connects TRBV6-6 to TRBJ2-7; the D gene is possibly TRBD2 (6 bases). Germline V CDR1 and CDR2: MNHNY, SVGAGI (reference sequence). This CDR3 has 14 amino acids. The germline V and J ends were trimmed by 3 bases and 5 bases, with 14 bases remaining between them. In DNA, the CDR3 is TGTGCCAGCAGTTATGGCGGGGATCTGGACGAGCAGTACTTC. It translates to CASSYGGDLDEQYF.

The chain combines TRBV3-1 (or the pseudogene TRBV3-2) with TRBJ2-5; 11 bases are shared with TRBD2. The CDR3 sequence is 16 residues long. Germline CDR1 is LGHDT and CDR2 is YNNKEL (reference sequence). Unmatched junction bases numbered 7, after V lost 2 bases and J lost 5 bases. The CDR3 loop is CASSQWASGGPETQYF. In DNA, the CDR3 is TGTGCCAGCAGCCAATGGGCTAGCGGGGGGCCCGAGACCCAGTACTTC.

The chain couples TRBV6-4 to TRBJ1-5; a possible D gene is TRBD1 (6 bases). Germline V CDR1 and CDR2: MRHNA, SNTAGT. This CDR3 is 19 amino acids long. V was clipped by 4 bases and J by 0 bases, with 22 bases between them. For the CDR3, the DNA is TGTGCCAGCAGTGTCGGTCACAAAAGTACAGGGTATAGCAATCAGCCCCAGCATTTT. As protein: CASSVGHKSTGYSNQPQHF.

This rearrangement joins TRBV3-1 (or the pseudogene TRBV3-2) to TRBJ2-2, with TRBD1 matching 9 bases. The CDR3 consists of 18 residues. V shed 2 bases and J 4 bases; nucleotides not matched to a gene: 11. The germline V gene encodes CDR1 LGHDT and CDR2 YNNKEL (reference sequence). This CDR3 is CASSQFFGTGRVTGELFF. Written as DNA, the CDR3 is TGTGCCAGCAGCCAATTTTTCGGGACAGGGAGGGTCACCGGGGAGCTGTTTTTT.

The V gene is TRBV15, the J gene TRBJ1-1, with a tentative D call TRBD1 (5 bases). Trimming pared 0 bases from V and 8 bases from J, leaving 13 bases between. CDR1 is LNHNV, CDR2 YYDKDF, per germline (reference sequence). There are 14 residues in the CDR3. CDR3 DNA sequence: TGTGCCACCAGCAGAGATCTTGGGGACCTAGAAGCTTTCTTT. This translates into CATSRDLGDLEAFF.

The CDR3 region is CASSHWDRGGTDTQYF. In DNA, the CDR3 is TGTGCCAGCAGCCATTGGGACAGGGGAGGAACAGATACGCAGTATTTT. The chain employs TRBV3-1 (or the pseudogene TRBV3-2) and TRBJ2-3, with 10 bases aligning to TRBD1. There are 16 residues in the CDR3. Per the germline V gene, CDR1 is LGHDT and CDR2 is YNNKEL (reference sequence). The trim removed 3 bases at V and 3 bases at J, leaving 6 bases unmatched.

This clone was seen only a few times. V gene TRBV3-1 (or the pseudogene TRBV3-2) combines with J gene TRBJ2-6; D is perhaps TRBD1 (5 bases). Trimming removed 3 bases from V and 2 bases from J, with 8 bases in between. From germline, CDR1 is LGHDT and CDR2 YNNKEL (reference sequence). CDR3 length: 15 amino acids. The CDR3 here is CASSQGRAGANVLTF. The CDR3 DNA follows: TGTGCCAGCAGCCAGGGCAGGGCTGGGGCCAACGTCCTGACTTTC.

This clone appeared a few times. The chain combines TRBV18 with TRBJ1-2; TRBD1 might be the D (6 bases). This CDR3 contains 14 residues. The ends were cut back, 5 bases at V and 0 bases at J, with 10 bases in the middle. Looked up from germline, CDR1 is KGHSH and CDR2 is LQKENI. The CDR3, as DNA: TGTGCCAGCTCAACAGGGAAAGCTAACTATGGCTACACCTTC. The encoded protein is CASSTGKANYGYTF.

This sequence joins TRBV2 and TRBJ1-1, with D tentatively TRBD1 (5 bases). The CDR3 length is 14 residues. Germline lookup yields CDR1 SNHLY and CDR2 FYNNEI. V was pared by 6 bases and J by 0 bases, with 11 bases between. CDR3 nucleotides: TGTGCCAGCAGACCGGGACGTCTGAACACTGAAGCTTTCTTT. This encodes CASRPGRLNTEAFF.

J is TRBJ2-7 and V is TRBV6-6; D is ambiguous. The CDR3 consists of 14 residues. From germline, CDR1 is MNHNY and CDR2 SVGAGI (reference sequence). The V end was cut by 4 bases, the J end by 0 bases, with 10 bases between. The CDR3 spells CASSFPTVSYEQYF. CDR3 bases: TGTGCCAGCAGTTTCCCCACAGTCTCCTACGAGCAGTACTTC.

This rearrangement joins TRBV7-8 to TRBJ1-1; D gene unclear. Germline-derived CDR1 and CDR2 are SGHVS and FQNEAQ. V gave up 4 bases and J gave up 0 bases, with 9 bases separating them. This CDR3 is built from 14 residues. CDR3 nucleotides: TGTGCCAGCAGCTATCCAGGCGTGAACACTGAAGCTTTCTTT. Protein product: CASSYPGVNTEAFF.

The chain uses TRBV5-1 and TRBJ2-7, with D possibly being TRBD1 (6 bases). The CDR3 totals 15 residues. V lost 4 bases, J lost 3 bases, and 17 bases lay in between. Germline lookup yields CDR1 SGHRS and CDR2 YFSETQ. CDR3 sequence reads: CASSLELDSFYEQYF. The CDR3 DNA reads TGCGCCAGCAGCCTGGAGTTGGACAGCTTCTACGAGCAGTACTTC.